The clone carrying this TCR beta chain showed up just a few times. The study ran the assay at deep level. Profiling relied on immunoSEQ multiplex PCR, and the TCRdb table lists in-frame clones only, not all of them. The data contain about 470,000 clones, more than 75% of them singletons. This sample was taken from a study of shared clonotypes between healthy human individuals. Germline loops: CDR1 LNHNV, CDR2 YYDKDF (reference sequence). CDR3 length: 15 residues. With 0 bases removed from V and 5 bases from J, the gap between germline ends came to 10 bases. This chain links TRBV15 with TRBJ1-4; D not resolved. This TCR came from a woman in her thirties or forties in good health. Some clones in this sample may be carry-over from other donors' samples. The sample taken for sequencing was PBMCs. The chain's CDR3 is CATSRDSRRNEKLFF. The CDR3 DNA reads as TGTGCCACCAGCAGAGATAGCAGACGAAATGAAAAACTGTTTTTT.